This TCR beta chain appears in the sequencing data of a study of cytomegalovirus exposure and HLA in healthy donors (dated by TCRdb to 2015 to 2018). Describing the broader study: According to an earlier analysis of several hundred of the donors, about 170 million T cells yielded over 90 million unique TCR beta sequences and 250 to 350 Gb of sequence data. An early release that covered about 640 HLA-typed donors contained 250 to 350 gigabases of sequencing data and tens of millions of unique TCR sequences. Of the 300 to 500 genotyped donors, over 80% were placed in the genetic ancestry cluster associated with self-reported Caucasian donors. The study aimed to test whether cataloging public T cell receptors could reveal signatures of past pathogen exposure. The study profiled the T cell repertoires of 500 to 800 subjects by immunosequencing and related them to cytomegalovirus serostatus. Besides the first cohort of 500 to 700 subjects, a separate validation cohort made up of about 120 different subjects was used. To predict cytomegalovirus infection status, the study combined high-throughput TCR immunosequencing, statistical association of individual TCRs with disease status, and machine learning. To study patterns of TCR occurrence, a later analysis re-analyzed previously published TCR beta repertoires from under 750 donors and added high-resolution HLA genotyping. Rather than using new phenotypic data, the later analysis identified candidate immune exposures from TCR beta sequences and from how often those sequences occurred across donors. In an earlier analysis of 587 of the donors, high-throughput TCR beta sequencing was used to judge whether each TCR beta V gene segment behaved as functional or pseudogenic. Donor age, sex, ethnicity and CMV serostatus were collected together with the repertoire data. A later genetic analysis took genome-wide SNP genotypes for about 55% of the roughly 700 donors and used that subset as a discovery cohort. Every discovery cohort repertoire had been produced on one sequencing platform. HLA typing included class I and class II loci at four-digit resolution. The number of typed donors differed by locus: about 620-640 for A, B, C, DRB1 and DQB1; 500 to 550 for DQA1; around 610 for DPA1; and 400 to 480 for DPB1. Because of strong linkage in the cohort, a handful of DR-DQ haplotypes were treated as single units for association and clustering. Among some 410 genotyped donors of the cohort, an average of about 240,000 unique TCR beta nucleotide sequences was sequenced per donor, of which about 20% were non-productive. Broad study findings and their caveats: The only immune exposure information available for the cohort was CMV serostatus. An association between a missense DCLRE1C variant and V-gene and J-gene trimming of TCR beta chains was found in a later genetic analysis and replicated in an independent cohort. Because some donors lacked HLA typing at each locus, the association tests relied only on the typed subset. In a later analysis, most CMV-associated TCR beta chains were found to appear HLA-restricted, with HLA associations seemingly driven largely by CMV exposure. This cohort had only TCR beta chains sequenced, and the lack of alpha or paired-chain data limited which features could be detected. In a later analysis, the rate of TCR association differed among HLA loci, with DRB1 alleles having the most associated TCRs and HLA-C alleles having the fewest. In an earlier analysis of 587 of the donors, most TCR beta V segments were observed in productive rearrangements about 87% or about 30% of the time, broadly matching IMGT annotations. Assigning TCR associations to individual alleles was difficult when HLA alleles, especially DR and DQ, strongly co-occurred. Compared with the roughly 670-donor mean, donors in an Asian-associated ancestry cluster had fewer N-insertions in productive TCRs, according to a later genetic analysis. A later analysis found that HLA-associated TCR beta chains were more clonally expanded and had lower generation probabilities than equally common non-associated chains. The sequencing pipeline was judged likely to have produced a cluster of highly shared sequence variants as a technical artifact. It was suggested by the authors that the approach could potentially be generalized to other disease states and immunological phenotypes. In vitro tests confirmed that a few of the cytomegalovirus-associated TCR beta chains recognize cytomegalovirus antigens. Because counts were too low, roughly 16 rarely observed V segments, including chromosome 9 orphons, were left out of the earlier analysis of some 640 of the donors. The presence/absence analyses assumed that sequencing depth was roughly uniform across donors, and that assumption may not be true. The 87-base-pair reads could not distinguish some IMGT-functional V segments, including TRBV6-2 and TRBV6-3, so those segments were excluded. In a later analysis, several top co-occurrence clusters were reported to appear linked to parvovirus B19, influenza, CMV and Epstein-Barr virus. A further reported finding was that TCR beta sequences accurately predicted the HLA-A and HLA-B alleles for most subjects in the first cohort. The study gave a list of 150 to 200 TCR beta chains associated with cytomegalovirus. At a false discovery rate of 0.05, a later analysis linked 15,000 to 20,000 TCR beta sequences to specific HLA alleles. Linkage disequilibrium might explain the correlated functional status among segregating V segments, but an unknown experimental factor could not be ruled out. Most TCR sequences were seen in very few donors, while some public TCRs were found in many individuals. Cytomegalovirus status was reported to be diagnosed by the classifier with high specificity and sensitivity in both the original and validation cohorts.

The cohort consisted of 666 healthy bone marrow donors. At the time of sampling, all cohort members were nominally healthy, though unrecorded immune exposures were likely present. The donor tested CMV seropositive, placing the donor among the approximately 290 seropositive members of the cohort. A peripheral blood sample was provided by each donor, and peripheral blood mononuclear cells were used for TCR beta sequencing. Genomic DNA was extracted from the blood cell samples with the Qiagen DNeasy Blood Extraction Kit. Points on this clone: Its antigen has not been determined. Per-nucleotide qualities are absent, and no much larger clonotype sits a single base away.

From the cysteine up to the phenylalanine, the CDR3 has a length of 14 residues. Only the CDR3 part of the read is kept: 42 bases, read in frame from the first base. From a lookup of the germline V gene, CDR1 and CDR2 are MNHEY and SVGAGI. Trimming removed 7 bases from V and 8 bases from J; the gene matches leave 10 bases unexplained. Libraries were built with the immunoSEQ multiplex PCR assay. For the multiplex PCR, a mixture combining 60 forward primers for TCR Vbeta segments and 13 reverse primers for TCR Jbeta segments was used. A multiplex PCR assay on genomic DNA amplified the CDR3 region of rearranged TCR beta genes. Amplified TCR beta libraries were sequenced as 87-base-pair reads on the Illumina HiSeq System. As for how the authors treated the data: A later analysis tallied roughly 80 million unique TCR beta chains across the 700 or so repertoires, and 10 million to 11 million of those chains were shared by two or more donors. Raw reads were error-corrected and collapsed into unique sequences with a nearest-neighbor algorithm that merged closely related sequences to remove PCR and sequencing errors. To assign V, D and J gene segments, CDR3 sequences were aligned to IMGT reference sequences. Each retained sequence needed at least a six-nucleotide match to both a V gene segment and a J gene segment. A rearrangement was called productive if the CDR3 had no stop codons and remained in frame with V and J, and every other rearrangement was called non-productive. CDR3 was defined by IMGT convention, running from the second conserved V-encoded cysteine to the conserved J-encoded phenylalanine. The earlier analysis of 500 to 600 of the donors excluded sequences that lacked an unambiguous match to a single V gene segment. An earlier analysis of a few hundred of the donors called V segments functional above 56.7% productive rearrangements and segregating when the between-donor standard deviation exceeded 5%. A statistical classification framework was developed to diagnose cytomegalovirus status using the catalog of TCR beta chain sequences. A later analysis assigned V and J genes by comparing TCR nucleotide sequences with IMGT/GENE-DB human TR gene sequences. Using the TCRdist pipeline, a later analysis assigned CDR3 sequences along with most-parsimonious VDJ recombination scenarios. A later analysis defined each TCR beta chain by its CDR3 amino acid sequence plus V-gene family, and excluded reads lacking a unique V-gene family. A later analysis removed several hundred highly shared, low-generation-probability nucleotide sequences to deal with suspected cross-contamination and a sequencing artifact. For each public chain, a later analysis derived a clonal expansion index from normalized ranks of inferred template counts within each repertoire. In a later analysis, generation probabilities were computed with a VDJ recombination model fitted to out-of-frame rearrangements, and the resulting probabilities were checked against IGoR. A later analysis scored TCR-TCR, TCR-HLA and TCR-CMV co-occurrence with hypergeometric tests, applying a repertoire-size bias correction to TCR pairs. False discovery rates were estimated in a later analysis by permuting HLA or CMV assignments 20 times. In a later analysis, co-occurring TCRs were grouped using DBSCAN, with TCRdist sequence similarity added in when clustering inside HLA-allele-positive subsets. Co-occurrence clustering excluded repertoires with fewer than 30,000 or more than 120,000 public chains, plus five with anomalous nucleotide sharing. TCRdb provides this immuneACCESS table in a form limited to in-frame rearrangements. Some clones are lacking; in checked studies, under half of them reflect an unresolved V gene, and why the rest are absent is not known. V, J and clone size reflect that table, while D and trimming were determined from the DNA. This sample comprises roughly 250,000 clones, 84% of them detected only once. The ten largest account for about 2% of the sample.

The rearranged chain carries TRBV6-5 and TRBJ2-1; TRBD2 lines up with 8 middle nucleotides. Sequenced sample: PBMCs. This TCR was sampled from a woman aged 40 to 50 in good health and CMV-seropositive. The DNA reads TGTGCCAGCAAAAATCTAGCGGGTCCCGATGAGCAGTTCTTC. Its protein is CASKNLAGPDEQFF.